This T cell receptor (beta chain) was retrieved from a study of shared clonotypes between healthy human individuals. Trimming shortened V by 2 bases and J by 4 bases, and 8 bases separated the two germline ends. The CDR3 has 13 residues. From germline, CDR1 is SGHRS and CDR2 YFSETQ. Whole-study results and caveats: Represented genetic and exposure-history diversity was restricted by having few donors.

Free of recent acute infections or vaccinations, the donors were healthy HIV-negative adults. CD45RA+ naive and CD45RA-negative memory subsets were separated from CD4+ cells. Concerning this clone: Its specificity is not known.

The data were produced by immunoSEQ multiplex PCR, yet TCRdb's version contains in-frame clones alone and is incomplete. The data contain more than 2 million clones, 85% to 95% of them seen just once; the ten biggest clones take up 0.13%. The sequenced material came from naive CD4+ T cells sorted from blood. Subset here: CD45RA+ positively selected. V and J are TRBV5-1 and TRBJ2-3; D ambiguous. This clonotype was obtained from a man younger than 35 in good health. This CDR3 is CASSLTIADTQYF. CDR3 bases: TGCGCCAGCAGCTTAACCATCGCAGATACGCAGTATTTT. The whole variable domain, remainder taken from reference TRBV5-1 and TRBJ2-3, is KAGVTQTPRYLIKTRGQQVTLSCSPISGHRSVSWYQQTPGQGLQFLFEYFSETQRNKGNFPGRFSGRQFSNSRSEMNVSTLELGDSALYLCASSLTIADTQYFGPGTRLTVL.